In this sample, the clone carrying this T cell receptor (beta chain) turned up once. The CDR3 runs 15 residues. Germline loops: CDR1 MNHEY, CDR2 SVGAGI. V lost 6 bases and J lost 1, with 15 bases in between. The entry originates in a study of T cell responses to AZD1222 COVID-19 vaccine. Using immunoSEQ multiplex PCR, the repertoire was profiled, and TCRdb retains in-frame clones only, with some absent. The sample lists 85,000 to 90,000 clones, 85% to 90% seen once, with about 5% in the top ten. This receptor was obtained from an adult who received the AZD1222 COVID-19 vaccine. The V gene is TRBV6-5, the J gene TRBJ1-1; D perhaps matches TRBD1 (6 bases). The sample was peripheral blood, taken 28 days after the second AZD1222 dose. CDR3 sequence: CASSWGGRSNTEAFF. CDR3 DNA: TGTGCCAGCAGCTGGGGGGGCCGGTCGAACACTGAAGCTTTCTTT.